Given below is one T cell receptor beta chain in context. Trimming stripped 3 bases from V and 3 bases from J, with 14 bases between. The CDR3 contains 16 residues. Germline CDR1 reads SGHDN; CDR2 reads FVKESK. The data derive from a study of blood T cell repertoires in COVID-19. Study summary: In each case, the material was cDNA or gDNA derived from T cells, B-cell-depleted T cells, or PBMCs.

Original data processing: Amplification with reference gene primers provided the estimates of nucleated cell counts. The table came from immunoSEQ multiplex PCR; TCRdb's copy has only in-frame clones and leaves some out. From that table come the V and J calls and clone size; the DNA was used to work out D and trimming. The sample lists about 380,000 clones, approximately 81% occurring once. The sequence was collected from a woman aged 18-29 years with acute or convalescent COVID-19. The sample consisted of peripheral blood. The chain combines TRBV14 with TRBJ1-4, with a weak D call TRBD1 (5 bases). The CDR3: CASSQRSGGSNEKLFF. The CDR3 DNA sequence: TGTGCCAGCAGCCAGCGCAGTGGGGGGTCTAATGAAAAACTGTTTTTT.